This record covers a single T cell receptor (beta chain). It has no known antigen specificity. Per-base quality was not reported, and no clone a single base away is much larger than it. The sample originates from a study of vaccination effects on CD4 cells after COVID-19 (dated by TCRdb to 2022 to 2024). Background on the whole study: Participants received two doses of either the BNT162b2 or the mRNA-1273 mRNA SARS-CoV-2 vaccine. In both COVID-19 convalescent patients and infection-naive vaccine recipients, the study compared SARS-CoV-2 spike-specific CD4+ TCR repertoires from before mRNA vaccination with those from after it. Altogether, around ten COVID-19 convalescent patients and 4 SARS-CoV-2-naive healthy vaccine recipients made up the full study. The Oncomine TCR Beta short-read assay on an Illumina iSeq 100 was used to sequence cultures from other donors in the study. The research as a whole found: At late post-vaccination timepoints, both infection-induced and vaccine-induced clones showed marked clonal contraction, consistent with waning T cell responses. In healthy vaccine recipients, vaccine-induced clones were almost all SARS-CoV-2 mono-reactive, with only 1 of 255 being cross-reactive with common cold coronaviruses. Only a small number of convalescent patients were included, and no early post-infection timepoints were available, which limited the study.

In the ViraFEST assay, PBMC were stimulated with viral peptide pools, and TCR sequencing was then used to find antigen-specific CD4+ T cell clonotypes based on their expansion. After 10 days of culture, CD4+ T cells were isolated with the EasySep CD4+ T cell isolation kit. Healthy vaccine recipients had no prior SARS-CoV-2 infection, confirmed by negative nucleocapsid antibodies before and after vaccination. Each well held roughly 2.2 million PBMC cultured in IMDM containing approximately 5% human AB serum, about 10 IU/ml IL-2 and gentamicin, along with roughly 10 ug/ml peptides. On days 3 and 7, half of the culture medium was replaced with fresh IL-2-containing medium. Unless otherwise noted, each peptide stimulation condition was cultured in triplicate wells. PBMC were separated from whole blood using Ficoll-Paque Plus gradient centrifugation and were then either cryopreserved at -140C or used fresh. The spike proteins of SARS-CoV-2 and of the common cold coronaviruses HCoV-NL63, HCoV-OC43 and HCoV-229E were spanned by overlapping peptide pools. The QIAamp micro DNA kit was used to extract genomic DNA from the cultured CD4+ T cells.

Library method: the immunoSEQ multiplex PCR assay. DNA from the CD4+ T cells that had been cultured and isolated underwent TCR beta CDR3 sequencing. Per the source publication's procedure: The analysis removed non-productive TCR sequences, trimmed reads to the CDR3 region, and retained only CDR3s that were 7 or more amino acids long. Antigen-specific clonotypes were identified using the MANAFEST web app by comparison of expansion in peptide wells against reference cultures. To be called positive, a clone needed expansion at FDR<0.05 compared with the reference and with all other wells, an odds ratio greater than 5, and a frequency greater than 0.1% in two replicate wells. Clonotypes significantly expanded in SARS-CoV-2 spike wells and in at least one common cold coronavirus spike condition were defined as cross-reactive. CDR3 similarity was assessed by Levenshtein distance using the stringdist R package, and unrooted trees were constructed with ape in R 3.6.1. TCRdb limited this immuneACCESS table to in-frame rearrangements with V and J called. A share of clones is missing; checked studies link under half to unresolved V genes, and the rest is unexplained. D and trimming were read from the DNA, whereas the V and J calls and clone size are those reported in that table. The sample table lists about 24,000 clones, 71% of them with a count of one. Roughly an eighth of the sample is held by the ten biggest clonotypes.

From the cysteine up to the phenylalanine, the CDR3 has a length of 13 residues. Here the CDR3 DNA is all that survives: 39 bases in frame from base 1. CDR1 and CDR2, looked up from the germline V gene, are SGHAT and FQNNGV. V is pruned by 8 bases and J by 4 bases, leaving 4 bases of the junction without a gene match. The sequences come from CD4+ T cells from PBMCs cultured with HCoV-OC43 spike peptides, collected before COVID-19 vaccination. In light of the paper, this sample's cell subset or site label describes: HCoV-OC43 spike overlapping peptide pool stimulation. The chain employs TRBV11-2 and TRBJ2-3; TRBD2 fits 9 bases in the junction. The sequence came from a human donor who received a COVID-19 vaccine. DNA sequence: TGTGCCAGCCGAATAGCGGGAGCAGATACGCAGTATTTT. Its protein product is CASRIAGADTQYF.